Following are 14 T cell receptor beta chains from one sample sequenced in a study of T cells in Graves' hyperthyroidism and ophthalmopathy. Regions amplified from RNA transcripts were the TCR beta CDR3 regions. HTBI primers drove first-round RT-PCR of the TCR CDR3. TCRdb used MiXCR to reprocess the multiplex PCR reads, holding one entry per CDR3 protein. Here the sample spans about half a million distinct CDR3 sequences, more than 15% being singletons. The specimen was blood. These receptors all come from a woman in her twenties or thirties with Graves' ophthalmopathy.

Ten or more counts support this clonotype. The CDR3 sequence: CASSPQGYEAFF. CDR3 nucleotide sequence: TGTGCCAGCTCACCACAGGGGTACGAAGCTTTCTTT. The chain recombines TRBV18 with TRBJ1-1; possible D gene TRBD1, 5 bases. Between the trimmed V and J ends, which lost 1 base and 8 bases, there was a span of 8 bases. Germline assignment: CDR1 KGHSH and CDR2 LQKENI. The CDR3 runs to 12 residues.

There are many counts of this clonotype. The V gene is TRBV5-1, the J gene TRBJ2-7; 12 positions agree with TRBD2. The CDR3 is made up of 15 amino acids. Germline V gene sequence: CDR1 SGHRS, CDR2 YFSETQ. V lost 0 bases and J lost 5; bases outside the gene matches: 3. This CDR3 is CASSLALAGGNEQYF. The CDR3, as DNA: TGCGCCAGCAGCTTGGCGCTAGCGGGAGGGAACGAGCAGTACTTC. The variable domain in full, with the rest retrieved from reference TRBV5-1 and TRBJ2-7, is KAGVTQTPRYLIKTRGQQVTLSCSPISGHRSVSWYQQTPGQGLQFLFEYFSETQRNKGNFPGRFSGRQFSNSRSEMNVSTLELGDSALYLCASSLALAGGNEQYFGPGTRLTVT.

This clonotype was observed many times. The chain recombines TRBV14 with TRBJ2-3; D possibly corresponds to TRBD2 (5 bases). Between the trimmed V and J ends, which lost 0 bases and 2 bases, there was a span of 12 bases. The CDR3 runs to 16 residues. Germline V gene sequence: CDR1 SGHDN, CDR2 FVKESK. The CDR3 loop is CASSQDPGTYTDTQYF. The CDR3 coding sequence is TGTGCCAGCAGCCAAGATCCGGGAACCTACACAGATACGCAGTATTTT. The complete variable domain, with remaining parts taken from reference TRBV14 and TRBJ2-3, reads EAGVTQFPSHSVIEKGQTVTLRCDPISGHDNLYWYRRVMGKEIKFLLHFVKESKQDESGMPNNRFLAERTGGTYSTLKVQPAELEDSGVYFCASSQDPGTYTDTQYFGPGTRLTVL.

This clonotype was seen ten or more times. The rearrangement joins TRBV28 to TRBJ1-4; maybe TRBD1 (6 bases). This CDR3 spans 15 amino acids. Looked up from germline, CDR1 is MDHEN and CDR2 is SYDVKM. Trimming removed 6 bases at V and 5 bases at J, with 16 bases between. CDR3 in amino acids: CASRTAGGRNEKLFF. CDR3 nucleotides: TGTGCCAGCAGGACGGCGGGGGGGCGCAATGAAAAACTGTTTTTT.

In its sample, this clonotype was seen many times. A junction end diverges from the germline sequence, so it may reflect a read error. The chain links TRBV6-1 to TRBJ2-7; 9 bases are shared with TRBD2. This CDR3 comprises 15 residues. Looked up from germline, CDR1 is MNHNS and CDR2 is SASEGT. CDR3 loop: CASSQAASGTYEQYF. Here the CDR3 DNA reads TGTGCCAGCAGTCAAGCCGCTAGCGGGACCTACGAGCAGTACTTC.

This clonotype showed up many times. The gene calls are TRBV29-1 and TRBJ1-1; D perhaps matches TRBD1 (6 bases). The V gene's germline CDR1 is SQVTM and CDR2 ANQGSEA. The germline V and J ends were trimmed by 6 bases and 5 bases, with 19 bases remaining between them. The CDR3 is made up of 14 amino acids. The CDR3 region has the DNA TGCAGCGTCGCCTACCAGGGGTTACGGACTGAAGCTTTCTTT. This gives the protein CSVAYQGLRTEAFF.

Only a few counts were recorded for this clonotype. V and J are TRBV27 and TRBJ1-6, with D uncertain. The CDR3 has 15 amino acids. V was shortened by 0 bases and J by 7 bases, with 10 bases between the two germline ends. Germline V gene data show CDR1 as MNHEY and CDR2 as SMNVEV (reference sequence). This chain's CDR3 is CASSLSPIRNSPLHF. CDR3 in DNA: TGTGCCAGCAGTTTATCGCCGATTAGGAATTCACCCCTCCACTTT.

This clonotype occurred a few times. The gene calls are TRBV12-3 or TRBV12-4 and TRBJ1-5; D is unresolved. The CDR3 covers 15 residues. V lost 3 bases, J lost 2 bases, and 11 bases lay in between. CDR3 residues: CASSFAGQGNQPQHF. CDR3 DNA sequence: TGTGCCAGCAGTTTTGCTGGGCAGGGCAATCAGCCCCAGCATTTT.

This clonotype was recorded many times. The gene calls are TRBV11-2 and TRBJ1-6; no reliable D call. Germline V gives CDR1 SGHAT, CDR2 FQNNGV. This CDR3 contains 14 residues. The V end lost 5 bases, the J end lost 9 bases, and 14 bases lay between the germline ends. This chain's CDR3 is CASSHGVMGSPLHF. The DNA of the CDR3 is TGTGCCAGCAGCCATGGAGTGATGGGTTCACCCCTCCACTTT.

This clonotype was seen ten or more times. V usage is TRBV6-1 and J usage is TRBJ1-1; D call uncertain. This CDR3 is built from 13 residues. Germline CDR1 reads MNHNS; CDR2 reads SASEGT. V dropped 4 bases and J dropped 0 bases, with 6 bases sitting between them. In DNA, the CDR3 is TGTGCCAGCAGTGTTACAGTGAACACTGAAGCTTTCTTT. It is translated as CASSVTVNTEAFF.

The gene calls are TRBV28 and TRBJ2-1; 8 nucleotides line up with TRBD2. There are 14 residues in the CDR3. The germline V gene encodes CDR1 MDHEN and CDR2 SYDVKM. V lost 7 bases, J lost 11 bases, and 13 bases stayed unmatched. The CDR3 coding sequence is TGTGCCAGCAACGAAATAGCGGGATCCTGGCAGCAGTTCTTC. This sequence encodes CASNEIAGSWQQFF. Full variable domain (missing parts from reference TRBV28 and TRBJ2-1): DVKVTQSSRYLVKRTGEKVFLECVQDMDHENMFWYRQDPGLGLRLIYFSYDVKMKEKGDIPEGYSVSREKKERFSLILESASTNQTSMYLCASNEIAGSWQQFFGPGTRLTVL.

The rearrangement uses TRBV14 and TRBJ2-1; TRBD1 aligns across 9 bases. Germline loops: CDR1 SGHDN, CDR2 FVKESK. V was clipped by 0 bases and J by 7 bases; unmatched bases: 7. This CDR3 has 16 amino acids. Here the CDR3 DNA reads TGTGCCAGCAGCCAAGATTTGGGACAGGGCAGTAATGAGCAGTTCTTC. This gives the protein CASSQDLGQGSNEQFF. The variable domain in full, with the rest retrieved from reference TRBV14 and TRBJ2-1, is EAGVTQFPSHSVIEKGQTVTLRCDPISGHDNLYWYRRVMGKEIKFLLHFVKESKQDESGMPNNRFLAERTGGTYSTLKVQPAELEDSGVYFCASSQDLGQGSNEQFFGPGTRLTVL.

This clonotype was seen many times. V gene TRBV20-1 combines with J gene TRBJ2-7; D remains unclear. The CDR3 has 14 amino acids. V lost 4 bases and J 1 base, leaving 14 bases between the germline ends. Looked up from germline, CDR1 is DFQATT and CDR2 is SNEGSKA (reference sequence). The CDR3 bases are TGCAGTGCTACCAAAGATGGCCGTTCCTACGAGCAGTACTTC. This sequence encodes CSATKDGRSYEQYF.

This clonotype showed up many times. The CDR3 reads CASSVSSGPMSYEQYF. The CDR3 bases are TGCGCCAGCAGCGTATCTAGCGGGCCGATGTCCTACGAGCAGTACTTC. This chain joins TRBV5-1 and TRBJ2-7, with 8 bases identical to TRBD2. The V segment lost 4 bases and the J segment 1 base; nucleotides outside the gene matches: 10. Germline loops: CDR1 SGHRS, CDR2 YFSETQ. The CDR3 extends over 16 amino acids.